A single T cell receptor (beta chain) is shown here with its context. Its specificity is unknown. This CDR3 is built from 12 residues. Trimming shortened V by 0 bases and J by 6 bases, and 4 bases separated the two germline ends. The V gene's germline CDR1 is SGHDT and CDR2 YYEEEE. This sample is part of a study of CD8 T cells in acute hepatitis C reinfection. Regarding the study as a whole: CDR3 sequences shared with other epitopes were rare.

Time point of the sample: naive CD8 control sorted from an acute-time-point sample. Measured with immunoSEQ multiplex PCR; TCRdb has only the in-frame clones, and not every one. The table includes tens of thousands of clones, around nine tenths detected once. The chain recombines TRBV5-6 with TRBJ2-1; D is ambiguous. The source material was naive CD8+ T cells from PBMCs. The TCR comes from a man aged 25-45 years with chronic hepatitis C. The CDR3 nucleotides are TGTGCCAGCAGCTTGGCCGTCAATGAGCAGTTCTTC. Translated: CASSLAVNEQFF.